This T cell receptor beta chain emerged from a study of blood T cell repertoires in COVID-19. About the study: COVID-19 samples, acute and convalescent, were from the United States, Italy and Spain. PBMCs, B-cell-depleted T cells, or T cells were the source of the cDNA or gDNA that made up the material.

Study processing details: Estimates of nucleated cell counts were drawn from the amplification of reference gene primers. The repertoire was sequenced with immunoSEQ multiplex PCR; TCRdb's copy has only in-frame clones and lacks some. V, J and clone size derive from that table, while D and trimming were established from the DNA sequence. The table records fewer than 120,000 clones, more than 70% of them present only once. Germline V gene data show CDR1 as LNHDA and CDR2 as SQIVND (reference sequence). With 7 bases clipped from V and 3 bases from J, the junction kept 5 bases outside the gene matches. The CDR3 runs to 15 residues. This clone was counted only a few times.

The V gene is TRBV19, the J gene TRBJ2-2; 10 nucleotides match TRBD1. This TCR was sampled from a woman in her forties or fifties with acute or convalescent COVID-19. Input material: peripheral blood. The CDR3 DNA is TGTGCCAGTACCCTCGGGACAGGGGACACCGGGGAGCTGTTTTTT. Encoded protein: CASTLGTGDTGELFF.